This TCR beta chain was recovered during a study of OX40 agonist ivuxolimab in advanced cancers. Findings of the study overall: Several nonresponders also turned out to have low normalized T-cell clonal expansion.

Germline lookup yields CDR1 SGHNT and CDR2 YYREEE (reference sequence). The trim removed 4 bases at V and 2 bases at J, leaving 16 bases unmatched. The CDR3 extends over 18 amino acids. Note on this clone: As yet, its antigen is unknown.

TCRdb's table, derived via immunoSEQ multiplex PCR, lists solely in-frame clones and lacks some. The table shows under 70,000 clones, with approximately 84% occurring only once. Source: CD4+ or CD8+ T cells sorted from blood, taken in a trial of the OX40 agonist ivuxolimab. The gene calls are TRBV5-4 and TRBJ2-3; TRBD1 matches at 7 bases. The source of this sequence is an adult with an advanced solid tumor such as melanoma, head and neck, liver or kidney cancer. CDR3 loop: CASSPIRDRAQITDTQYF. The CDR3 bases are TGTGCCAGCAGCCCGATCCGAGACAGGGCGCAAATCACAGATACGCAGTATTTT.